The 16 T cell receptor beta chains listed next were all sequenced from one sample in a study of OX40 agonist ivuxolimab in advanced cancers. The method was immunoSEQ multiplex PCR; TCRdb's version includes in-frame clones alone and lacks a portion of them. The repertoire includes 70,000 to 75,000 clones, over 80% of them detected once, and less than 6.5% sits in the top ten. The specimen comprised CD4+ or CD8+ T cells sorted from blood, sampled in a trial of the OX40 agonist ivuxolimab. Receptors originate from an adult with an advanced solid tumor such as melanoma, head and neck, liver or kidney cancer.

The chain employs TRBV6-5 and TRBJ2-7, with 9 bases matching TRBD1. This CDR3 has 14 residues. CDR1 is MNHEY and CDR2 is SVGAGI in the germline V gene. The J segment lost 1 base and the V segment lost 6 bases, leaving 4 bases of the junction unmatched. The CDR3 loop reads CASSQTGGSYEQYF. For the CDR3, the DNA is TGTGCCAGCAGCCAGACAGGGGGGTCCTACGAGCAGTACTTC.

This chain connects TRBV4-3 to TRBJ1-6; D ambiguous. The CDR3 contains 17 residues. V lost 3 bases, J lost 6 bases, and 18 bases lay in between. Germline V gene data show CDR1 as LGHNA and CDR2 as YSLEER. The CDR3 DNA reads TGCGCCAGCAGCCATGAGTATGTCGAGGGCCTTAATTCACCCCTCCACTTT. Its translation is CASSHEYVEGLNSPLHF.

This clone has just a few counts. CDR3 sequence: CASSLGGTGNYNEQFF. The CDR3 DNA reads TGTGCCAGCAGCTTAGGGGGGACAGGGAACTACAATGAGCAGTTCTTC. The chain employs TRBV11-3 and TRBJ2-1; 9 bases agree with TRBD1. Germline values: CDR1 SGHNT, CDR2 YENEEA. V was clipped by 1 base and J by 3 bases; unmatched bases: 4. This CDR3 is 16 amino acids long. The full variable domain, with the rest looked up from reference TRBV11-3 and TRBJ2-1, is EAGVVQSPRYKIIEKKQPVAFWCNPISGHNTLYWYLQNLGQGPELLIRYENEEAVDDSQLPKDRFSAERLKGVDSTLKIQPAELGDSAVYLCASSLGGTGNYNEQFFGPGTRLTVL.

This clone was observed a handful of times. V gene TRBV6-5 combines with J gene TRBJ1-3; D is possibly TRBD1 (5 bases). The CDR3 contains 15 residues. V was trimmed by 7 bases and J by 4 bases, leaving 17 bases between them. CDR1 and CDR2 (germline): MNHEY, SVGAGI. For the CDR3, the DNA is TGTGCCAGCACCCGGACGGGGGGTATGGGAAACACCATATATTTT. Translation: CASTRTGGMGNTIYF.

This chain connects TRBV7-8 to TRBJ1-1, with 7 bases matching TRBD1. The CDR3 is made up of 15 amino acids. Germline CDR1 is SGHVS and CDR2 is FQNEAQ. The V gene end was trimmed by 5 bases and the J gene end by 0 bases; junction bases not matched to a gene: 6. The CDR3 bases are TGTGCCAGCAGCCTCTCGACAGGGCTGAACACTGAAGCTTTCTTT. Protein: CASSLSTGLNTEAFF.

This sequence joins TRBV27 and TRBJ1-1, with 9 nucleotides matching TRBD1. Germline V gives CDR1 MNHEY, CDR2 SMNVEV (reference sequence). J was trimmed by 1 base and V by 6 bases; bases with no gene match: 3. The CDR3 has 14 amino acids. CDR3 region: CASSRDRANTEAFF. For the CDR3, the DNA is TGTGCCAGCAGCCGGGACAGGGCGAACACTGAAGCTTTCTTT.

Only one count was recorded for this clone. The chain employs TRBV28 and TRBJ2-3; 8 nucleotides line up with TRBD2. The CDR3 loop spans 15 amino acids. The trim removed 6 bases at V and 0 bases at J, leaving 5 bases unmatched. Germline CDR1 is MDHEN and CDR2 is SYDVKM. The CDR3 DNA reads as TGTGCCAGCAGAATTAGCGGGGCTAGCACAGATACGCAGTATTTT. Its translation is CASRISGASTDTQYF.

This sequence joins TRBV18 and TRBJ2-1; 7 bases agree with TRBD2. After removal of 2 bases from V and 10 bases from J, the junction contained 8 bases not matched to a gene. CDR3 size: 14 residues. Germline V lookup: CDR1 KGHSH, CDR2 LQKENI. CDR3 loop: CASSPGTTGREQFF. CDR3 DNA: TGTGCCAGCTCACCAGGGACTACCGGTCGAGAGCAGTTCTTC.

CDR3 in amino acids: CASSLIGETNTGELFF. The CDR3 region has the DNA TGCGCCAGCAGTCTAATAGGGGAAACGAACACCGGGGAGCTGTTTTTT. The rearrangement links TRBV10-2 to TRBJ2-2, with a tentative D call TRBD1 (5 bases). Germline lookup yields CDR1 WSHSY and CDR2 SAAADI. The length of the CDR3 is 16 residues. The germline V and J ends were trimmed by 5 bases and 0 bases, with 13 bases remaining between them.

V and J are TRBV19 and TRBJ2-6, with a tentative D call TRBD2 (6 bases). This CDR3 spans 15 amino acids. The ends were cut back, 3 bases at V and 2 bases at J, with 8 bases in the middle. Germline V gene lookup returns CDR1 LNHDA and CDR2 SQIVND (reference sequence). CDR3 residues: CASSIGGAGANVLTF. Here the CDR3 DNA reads TGTGCCAGTAGTATCGGCGGGGCTGGGGCCAACGTCCTGACTTTC.

The J gene is TRBJ2-3, the V gene TRBV10-3; 9 nucleotides agree with TRBD1. The CDR3 is 14 residues long. Germline assignment: CDR1 ENHRY and CDR2 SYGVKD. The ends lost 7 bases at V and 3 bases at J; junction bases unmatched: 5. The CDR3 protein is CAIKKTGGTDTQYF. CDR3 nucleotide sequence: TGTGCCATCAAGAAGACAGGGGGGACAGATACGCAGTATTTT.

This sequence joins TRBV19 and TRBJ2-7; TRBD1 aligns across 10 bases. The germline V gene encodes CDR1 LNHDA and CDR2 SQIVND (reference sequence). Germline trimming cut 5 bases from V and 5 bases from J; bases unmatched to any gene: 9. The CDR3 extends over 15 amino acids. The CDR3 sequence: CASSFRDRGFNEQYF. CDR3 sequence (DNA): TGTGCCAGTAGTTTCCGGGACAGGGGATTCAACGAGCAGTACTTC.

The V call is TRBV11-2, the J call TRBJ1-6; tentative D call: TRBD1 (5 bases). This CDR3 is 16 amino acids long. Trimming took 5 bases from V and 0 from J, leaving 11 bases between them. CDR1 and CDR2 from the germline V gene are SGHAT and FQNNGV. The CDR3 loop is CASSGGVSSYNSPLHF. The CDR3 coding sequence is TGTGCCAGCAGCGGAGGGGTTAGCTCCTATAATTCACCCCTCCACTTT.

The rearrangement joins TRBV15 to TRBJ1-5, with D possibly being TRBD1 (5 bases). This CDR3 comprises 14 residues. Germline values: CDR1 LNHNV, CDR2 YYDKDF (reference sequence). The V end lost 1 base, the J end lost 6 bases, and 10 bases lay between the germline ends. In DNA, the CDR3 is TGTGCCACCAGCAGAGTAAGGGGAAGTCAGCCCCAGCATTTT. It translates to CATSRVRGSQPQHF.

J is TRBJ2-1 and V is TRBV15; tentatively, D is TRBD2 (5 bases). The CDR3 is made up of 13 amino acids. Per the germline V gene, CDR1 is LNHNV and CDR2 is YYDKDF (reference sequence). Between the trimmed V and J ends, which lost 1 base and 6 bases, there was a span of 7 bases. The CDR3 region is CATSRARGNEQFF. The CDR3 DNA reads as TGTGCCACCAGCAGAGCCCGGGGCAATGAGCAGTTCTTC.

The sample holds one count of this clone. The chain links TRBV11-2 to TRBJ2-2, with 7 nucleotides matching TRBD1. CDR1 is SGHAT and CDR2 is FQNNGV in the germline V gene. The V and J ends lost 7 bases and 0 bases, in that order; junction bases with no gene match: 8. This CDR3 has 16 amino acids. The CDR3 DNA reads TGTGCCAGCATGACAGGGCCGGGGACGAACACCGGGGAGCTGTTTTTT. Encoded protein: CASMTGPGTNTGELFF.